These 20 T cell receptor beta chains were sequenced from one sample in a study of regulatory T cells in long-lasting Graves disease. Time point here: newly diagnosed GD, antithyroid drugs for less than 3 months. PBMCs were the source of the RNA used for TCR sequencing. In building TCR beta libraries, iRepertoire HTBI primers were used together with Arm-PCR of CDR3 regions. TCRdb analysed the multiplex PCR reads with MiXCR anew, one entry per CDR3 protein. Of roughly 610,000 distinct CDR3 sequences in the sample, roughly 16% were seen once. Separately, the same data were catalogued under a study of T cells in Graves' hyperthyroidism and ophthalmopathy.

Sequencing used peripheral blood mononuclear cells (PBMCs), obtained at new diagnosis, from a patient treated with antithyroid drugs. These TCRs come from a man in his late teens or twenties with Graves disease.

This clonotype was detected ten times or more. This chain connects TRBV2 to TRBJ2-1, with D possibly TRBD1 on 6 matching bases. CDR1 SNHLY and CDR2 FYNNEI come from the germline V gene. V was pared by 8 bases and J by 4 bases, with 12 bases between. There are 13 residues in the CDR3. The CDR3 nucleotides read TGTGCCAGCCTGACGGACAGATACAATGAGCAGTTCTTC. This sequence encodes CASLTDRYNEQFF.

This clonotype has ten or more counts. This chain connects TRBV7-3 to TRBJ2-3, with TRBD2 matching 8 bases. The V gene end was trimmed by 6 bases and the J gene end by 5 bases; junction bases not matched to a gene: 13. Germline CDR1 is SGHTA and CDR2 is FQGTGA. The CDR3 is 16 amino acids. The CDR3 DNA follows: TGTGCCAGCAGTTCGATCACGGGGGGGCGCGTAGATACGCAGTATTTT. The encoded protein is CASSSITGGRVDTQYF.

This clonotype was seen a handful of times. V gene TRBV11-2 combines with J gene TRBJ1-6; D is uncertain. The germline CDR1 and CDR2 sequences are SGHAT and FQNNGV. The length of the CDR3 is 13 residues. V lost 1 base, J lost 6 bases, and 4 bases lay in between. CDR3 coding DNA: TGTGCCAGCAGCTTAGCGGGTAATTCACCCCTCCACTTT. Encoded protein: CASSLAGNSPLHF.

The table lists this clonotype with a few counts. The chain joins TRBV29-1 to TRBJ1-3; D gene uncertain. The CDR3 extends over 11 amino acids. Germline CDR1 reads SQVTM; CDR2 reads ANQGSEA. V lost 6 bases to trimming and J lost 7 bases, with 10 bases between them. This CDR3 is CSVTESNTIYF. DNA of the CDR3: TGCAGCGTGACGGAGAGTAACACCATATATTTT.

The chain employs TRBV20-1 and TRBJ2-7; 9 bases map to TRBD2. Trimming at V came to 3 bases and at J to 3 bases, leaving 15 bases not matched to a gene. Germline CDR1 reads DFQATT; CDR2 reads SNEGSKA (reference sequence). CDR3 size: 17 residues. CDR3 loop: CSASSVRLAGMDYEQYF. The CDR3 coding sequence is TGCAGTGCTAGTAGCGTTAGGCTAGCGGGAATGGACTACGAGCAGTACTTC.

In this sample, this clonotype turned up many times. The chain uses TRBV7-9 and TRBJ2-4; 7 bases align to TRBD2. The germline gives CDR1 SEHNR, CDR2 FQNEAQ (reference sequence). J lost 2 bases, V lost 6 bases, and 10 bases had no gene match. The length of the CDR3 is 16 residues. The CDR3 region is CASSSPVGGSKNIQYF. Here the CDR3 DNA reads TGTGCCAGCAGTAGCCCGGTCGGGGGGTCCAAAAACATTCAGTACTTC.

This clonotype was detected a few times. V is TRBV6-2 or TRBV6-3 and J is TRBJ2-5; D may be TRBD1 (5 bases). Germline-derived CDR1 and CDR2 are MNHEY and SVGEGT. The CDR3 length is 14 residues. The V end lost 5 bases, the J end lost 0 bases, and 10 bases lay between the germline ends. The CDR3 here is CASSTGPYQETQYF. The CDR3 region has the DNA TGTGCCAGCAGTACAGGACCCTACCAAGAGACCCAGTACTTC.

The chain couples TRBV6-1 to TRBJ2-7; maybe TRBD2 (6 bases). The V gene's germline CDR1 is MNHNS and CDR2 SASEGT. Trimming stripped 9 bases from V and 6 bases from J, with 21 bases between. CDR3 size: 14 residues. Here the CDR3 reads CASFLGTGAPEQYF. The CDR3 coding sequence is TGTGCCAGTTTCCTCGGGACGGGAGCCCCCGAGCAGTACTTC.

V gene TRBV5-4 combines with J gene TRBJ2-5, with a possible D match to TRBD2 (6 bases). This CDR3 region has 15 residues. Trimming took 3 bases from V and 1 from J, leaving 13 bases between them. The V gene's germline CDR1 is SGHNT and CDR2 YYREEE (reference sequence). The CDR3 DNA follows: TGTGCCAGCAGCTCCCGAGAGGGACTCCAAGAGACCCAGTACTTC. Protein product: CASSSREGLQETQYF.

The table lists this clonotype with a few counts. V and J are TRBV19 and TRBJ2-1; 9 positions match TRBD2. The CDR3 is made up of 15 amino acids. Unmatched junction bases numbered 12, after V lost 8 bases and J lost 7 bases. Germline assignment: CDR1 LNHDA and CDR2 SQIVND (reference sequence). CDR3 in DNA: TGTGCCAGTCAACTTATGGGACTAGCAGGTAATGAGCAGTTCTTC. Protein product: CASQLMGLAGNEQFF.

This chain connects TRBV19 to TRBJ2-5; D might be TRBD2 (7 bases). V gave up 7 bases and J gave up 5 bases, with 14 bases separating them. Germline assignment: CDR1 LNHDA and CDR2 SQIVND (reference sequence). The CDR3 is 13 amino acids. The chain's CDR3 is CASKVTGGETQYF. In nucleotides, the CDR3 is TGTGCCAGTAAAGTAACGGGGGGCGAGACCCAGTACTTC.

This clonotype showed up just a few times. The V gene is TRBV11-2, the J gene TRBJ2-7; 8 bases are a match to TRBD2. CDR3 length: 11 residues. Germline V gene data show CDR1 as SGHAT and CDR2 as FQNNGV. The V gene end was trimmed by 5 bases and the J gene end by 7 bases; junction bases not matched to a gene: 1. The CDR3 DNA is TGTGCCAGCAGCGCTAGCGGGGAGCAGTACTTC. Its protein product is CASSASGEQYF.

The V and J genes are TRBV12-3 or TRBV12-4 and TRBJ2-5; a weak D match, TRBD2 (5 bases). The CDR3 is 12 amino acids. CDR3 sequence (DNA): TGTGCGGCCGGGCTAGCAGGAGAGACCCAGTACTTC. Translation: CAAGLAGETQYF.

This chain uses TRBV20-1 with TRBJ2-7; 11 bases are a match to TRBD2. After removal of 1 base from V and 2 bases from J, the junction contained 4 bases not matched to a gene. Germline values: CDR1 DFQATT, CDR2 SNEGSKA (reference sequence). The CDR3 spans 15 residues. CDR3 sequence (DNA): TGCAGTGCTAGAGGGATGACTAGCGGGACCTACGAGCAGTACTTC. It specifies CSARGMTSGTYEQYF.

Worth noting for this clonotype: A clone one base away is much larger, so this may be a read error. The chain employs TRBV30 and TRBJ2-2, with 7 bases identical to TRBD1. Germline CDR1 GTSNPN, CDR2 SVGIG (reference sequence). There are 18 residues in the CDR3. The CDR3 sequence is CDWSGSVGRGRGTGELFF. The CDR3 DNA is TGTGACTGGAGTGGTTCGGTCGGCAGGGGGAGAGGCACCGGGGAGCTGTTTTTT.

In its sample, this clonotype was seen a few times. The final CDR3 position lacks the conserved phenylalanine or tryptophan, pointing to a likely read error. V usage is TRBV11-2 and J usage is TRBJ1-2, with D possibly matching TRBD1 (5 bases). Trimming stripped 6 bases from V and 4 bases from J, with 18 bases between. Germline V gives CDR1 SGHAT, CDR2 FQNNGV. The CDR3 runs 15 residues. The CDR3 DNA reads as TGTGCCAGCAGTTTGACGCAGGGCCCGGGCTATGGCTACACCCTC. Residues: CASSLTQGPGYGYTL.

Details on this clonotype: An end of the junction does not agree with germline; a read error may underlie this. V usage is TRBV18 and J usage is TRBJ2-3; a weak D match, TRBD1 (6 bases). This CDR3 has 14 amino acids. Germline V gives CDR1 KGHSH, CDR2 LQKENI. The CDR3 DNA follows: TGTGCCAGCTCACGACTGGACAGCGGCGAGACCCTGTACTTC. This encodes CASSRLDSGETLYF.

V usage is TRBV20-1 and J usage is TRBJ1-3, with D unclear. The ends were cut back, 3 bases at V and 0 bases at J, with 6 bases in the middle. Germline V CDR1 and CDR2: DFQATT, SNEGSKA (reference sequence). This CDR3 is built from 13 residues. The CDR3 loop is CSASWSSGNTIYF. The CDR3 DNA reads as TGCAGTGCTAGCTGGTCCTCTGGAAACACCATATATTTT.

There are many counts of this clonotype. The chain has TRBV20-1 and TRBJ2-7; 7 nucleotides align to TRBD1. CDR3 length: 14 residues. Per germline, CDR1 DFQATT and CDR2 SNEGSKA (reference sequence). V lost 4 bases and J lost 1; bases outside the gene matches: 7. CDR3 in DNA: TGCAGTGCTACCGGGACAGAGCGTTCCTACGAGCAGTACTTC. Residues: CSATGTERSYEQYF.

Ten or more counts support this clonotype. The chain couples TRBV7-2 to TRBJ2-1, with TRBD2 matching over 10 bases. The V and J ends lost 6 bases and 3 bases, in that order; junction bases with no gene match: 17. The CDR3 is 19 amino acids. Germline-derived CDR1 and CDR2 are SGHTA and FQGNSA. CDR3: CASRAVGLAGESFYNEQFF. The CDR3, as DNA: TGTGCCAGCAGGGCAGTGGGGCTAGCGGGAGAGTCCTTCTACAATGAGCAGTTCTTC.